Ten or more counts support the clone carrying this T cell receptor (beta chain). Its antigen is still unknown. Germline CDR1 is SNHLY and CDR2 is FYNNEI. The CDR3 has 13 amino acids. Trimming stripped 6 bases from V and 2 bases from J, with 8 bases between. This entry comes from a study of CD8 T cells in ankylosing spondylitis. Study-level points and caveats: One TCR beta motif, made up of roughly eight highly homologous variants, appeared characteristic of ankylosing spondylitis blood. Clones linked to disease, bearing a CD8+ phenotype, were relatively rare in peripheral blood. Significant enrichment of disease-linked clones was reportedly seen in matched ankylosing spondylitis synovial fluid.

TCRdb reprocessed the 5' RACE reads via MiXCR and lists one record per CDR3 protein. The sample shows 750,000 to 850,000 distinct CDR3 sequences, about an eighth of them seen only once. This TCR was sampled from a male donor with ankylosing spondylitis. V is TRBV2 and J is TRBJ2-1; D gene uncertain. The sample was blood, either unsorted or a sorted T cell fraction (not recorded which). CDR3 bases: TGTGCCAGCAGGACCGCCCCCTACAATGAGCAGTTCTTC. Translated: CASRTAPYNEQFF.